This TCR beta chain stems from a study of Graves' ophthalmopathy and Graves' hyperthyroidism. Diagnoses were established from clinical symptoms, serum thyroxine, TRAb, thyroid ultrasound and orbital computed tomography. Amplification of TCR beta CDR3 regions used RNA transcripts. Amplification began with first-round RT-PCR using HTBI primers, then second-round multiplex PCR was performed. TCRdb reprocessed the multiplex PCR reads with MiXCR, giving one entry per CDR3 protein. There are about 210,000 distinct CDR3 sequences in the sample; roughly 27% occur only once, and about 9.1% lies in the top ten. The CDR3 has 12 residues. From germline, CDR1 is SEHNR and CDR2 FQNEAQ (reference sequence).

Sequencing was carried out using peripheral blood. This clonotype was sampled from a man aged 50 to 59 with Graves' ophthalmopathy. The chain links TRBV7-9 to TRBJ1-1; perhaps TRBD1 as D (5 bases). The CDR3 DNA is TGTGCGGGCGGAAGGGGGAACACTGAAGCTTTCTTT. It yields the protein CAGGRGNTEAFF.